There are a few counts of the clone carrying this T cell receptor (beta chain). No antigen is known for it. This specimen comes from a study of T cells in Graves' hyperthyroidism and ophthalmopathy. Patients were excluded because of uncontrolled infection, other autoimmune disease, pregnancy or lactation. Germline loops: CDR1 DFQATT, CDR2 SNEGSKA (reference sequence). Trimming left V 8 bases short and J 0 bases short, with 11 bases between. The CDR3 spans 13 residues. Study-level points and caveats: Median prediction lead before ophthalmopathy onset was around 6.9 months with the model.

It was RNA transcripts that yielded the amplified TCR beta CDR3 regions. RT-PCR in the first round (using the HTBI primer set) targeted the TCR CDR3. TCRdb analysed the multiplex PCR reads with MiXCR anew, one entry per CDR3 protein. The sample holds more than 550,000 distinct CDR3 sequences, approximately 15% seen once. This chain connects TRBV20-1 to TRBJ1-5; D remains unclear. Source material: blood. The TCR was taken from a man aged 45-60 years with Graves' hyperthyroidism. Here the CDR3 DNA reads TGCAGTAGCACAGATACTAGCAATCAGCCCCAGCATTTT. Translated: CSSTDTSNQPQHF.